A selection of T cell receptor beta chains follows, all from one sample in a study of T-cell reconstitution after alpha-beta-depleted transplantation in children. Each CDR3 protein gets one entry after TCRdb re-called the PCR reads with MiXCR. This sample has approximately 110,000 distinct CDR3 sequences; 10% occur once, and the top ten carry 30% to 35%. Sequenced material: PBMCs, taken before TCRalphabeta/CD19-depleted stem cell transplant. All receptors come from a boy between 2 and 10 years old with acute lymphoblastic leukemia, due to receive a stem cell transplant. CDR3s include the opening cysteine and the closing phenylalanine or tryptophan. D genes are given only for firm matches. Clone size is not always given. Where it is, it says once, few, many or a class for expanded clones.

TRBJ2-3 14 TRBV5-1 - many CASSLSLSTDTQYF TGCGCCAGCAGCCTGTCCCTTAGCACAGATACGCAGTATTTT
TRBJ1-1 15 TRBV6-5 TRBD1 - CASSITTGRRTEAFF TGTGCCAGCAGTATTACGACAGGGAGAAGAACTGAAGCTTTCTTT
TRBJ2-1 17 TRBV27 TRBD2 few CASSFELAGARYNEQFF TGTGCCAGCAGTTTCGAGCTAGCGGGAGCGCGCTACAATGAGCAGTTCTTC
TRBJ2-1 13 TRBV20-1 - many CSASRGYYNEQFF TGCAGTGCCAGCAGAGGATACTACAATGAGCAGTTCTTC
TRBJ2-7 13 TRBV11-2 - many CASSLGLIYEQYF TGTGCCAGCAGCTTAGGACTGATTTACGAGCAGTACTTC
TRBJ2-3 17 TRBV12-3/TRBV12-4 TRBD1 few CASSVGNQGAPTDTQYF TGTGCCAGCAGTGTGGGTAATCAGGGGGCCCCCACAGATACGCAGTATTTT
TRBJ2-7 16 TRBV10-3 TRBD2 few CAISANRGSGTGEQYF TGTGCCATCAGCGCCAACCGGGGTAGCGGGACGGGCGAGCAGTACTTC
TRBJ2-2 14 TRBV25-1 - few CASSAGGGPGELFF TGTGCCAGCAGTGCCGGGGGCGGCCCCGGGGAGCTGTTTTTT
TRBJ2-3 19 TRBV2 TRBD2 many CASSATSGRAALSTDTQYF TGTGCCAGCAGTGCGACTAGCGGGAGGGCCGCCCTATCCACAGATACGCAGTATTTT
TRBJ2-7 15 TRBV27 - few CASRPQSSPTYEQYF TGTGCCAGCAGGCCCCAATCGTCTCCAACCTACGAGCAGTACTTC
TRBJ1-1 13 TRBV7-3 TRBD1 - CASSLTGGSEAFF TGTGCCAGCAGCTTAACAGGGGGCTCTGAAGCTTTCTTT
TRBJ2-1 16 TRBV12-3/TRBV12-4 - many CASSLGTTGVFDEQFF TGTGCCAGCAGTTTAGGGACAACCGGGGTATTCGATGAGCAGTTCTTC
TRBJ2-5 17 TRBV5-1 TRBD1 - CASSLRTGGRTGETQYF TGCGCCAGCAGCTTAAGGACAGGGGGCAGGACGGGAGAGACCCAGTACTTC
TRBJ1-4 12 TRBV5-1 - - CASTDTGVSLFF TGCGCCAGCACCGACACGGGCGTTTCACTGTTTTTT
TRBJ2-3 12 TRBV12-3/TRBV12-4 - many CASSLGEGTQYF TGTGCCAGCAGTTTAGGAGAGGGTACGCAGTATTTT
TRBJ2-7 13 TRBV5-1 - few CASIGTSPYEQYF TGCGCCAGCATAGGGACAAGCCCCTACGAGCAGTACTTC
TRBJ2-7 13 TRBV10-3 TRBD2 - CAIRTGGRREQYF TGTGCCATCAGGACGGGGGGACGAAGGGAGCAGTACTTC
TRBJ1-1 14 TRBV7-2 - - CASSSGPANTEAFF TGTGCCAGCAGCTCGGGACCCGCGAACACTGAAGCTTTCTTT
TRBJ2-1 13 TRBV5-1 TRBD1 few CASNLGGSFEQFF TGCGCCAGCAACCTAGGGGGCTCGTTTGAGCAGTTCTTC
TRBJ2-2 16 TRBV5-5 - medium-sized CASSYELHTNTGELFF TGTGCCAGCAGCTACGAGCTGCACACGAACACCGGGGAGCTGTTTTTT
TRBJ1-2 13 TRBV29-1 - - CSVGARERYGYTF TGCAGCGTTGGGGCCAGGGAGCGCTATGGCTACACCTTC
TRBJ2-7 12 TRBV7-9 - many CASSPYGDEQYF TGTGCCAGCAGCCCCTACGGGGACGAGCAGTACTTC
TRBJ2-1 11 TRBV6-1 - few CASSETFWKFF TGTGCCAGCAGTGAAACCTTCTGGAAGTTCTTC
TRBJ2-5 14 TRBV20-1 TRBD1 many CSASSARGRETQYF TGCAGTGCTAGTTCAGCCAGGGGGCGGGAGACCCAGTACTTC
TRBJ2-7 15 TRBV5-6 - many CASSALGSASYEQYF TGTGCCAGCAGCGCACTGGGGTCAGCGTCCTACGAGCAGTACTTC
TRBJ2-7 13 TRBV6-5 - many CASSYESGTDRYF TGTGCCAGCAGTTACGAATCCGGGACGGACAGGTACTTC
TRBJ2-1 14 TRBV20-1 - few CSARDSQVHNEQFF TGCAGTGCTAGAGATAGTCAGGTCCACAATGAGCAGTTCTTC
TRBJ2-7 14 TRBV3-1 - few CASSQLGQFYEQYF TGTGCCAGCAGCCAACTCGGACAGTTTTACGAGCAGTACTTC
TRBJ2-7 14 TRBV20-1 - - CSASSSQGFHEQYF TGCAGTGCTAGCAGCTCTCAGGGCTTTCACGAGCAGTACTTC
TRBJ2-5 16 TRBV18 TRBD1 - CASSPRRQGSQETQYF TGTGCCAGCTCACCACGTCGACAGGGCTCCCAAGAGACCCAGTACTTC
TRBJ2-1 17 TRBV6-5 TRBD2 many CASSSDTSADSYNEQFF TGTGCCAGCAGTTCGGATACTAGCGCCGACTCCTACAATGAGCAGTTCTTC
TRBJ2-6 19 TRBV7-6 - few CASSRFSHGSVSGANVLTF TGTGCCAGCAGTAGGTTTTCGCACGGAAGTGTCTCTGGGGCCAACGTCCTGACTTTC
TRBJ2-2 15 TRBV18 - few CASSPRTSNTGELFF TGTGCCAGCTCGCCGCGGACGTCGAACACCGGGGAGCTGTTTTTT
TRBJ2-5 17 TRBV5-1 - - CASSPFLVQGYQETQYF TGCGCCAGCAGTCCGTTTTTGGTCCAGGGGTACCAAGAGACCCAGTACTTC
TRBJ1-5 15 TRBV5-5 - few CASSAYPNSNQPQHF TGTGCCAGCAGCGCATATCCCAATAGCAATCAGCCCCAGCATTTT